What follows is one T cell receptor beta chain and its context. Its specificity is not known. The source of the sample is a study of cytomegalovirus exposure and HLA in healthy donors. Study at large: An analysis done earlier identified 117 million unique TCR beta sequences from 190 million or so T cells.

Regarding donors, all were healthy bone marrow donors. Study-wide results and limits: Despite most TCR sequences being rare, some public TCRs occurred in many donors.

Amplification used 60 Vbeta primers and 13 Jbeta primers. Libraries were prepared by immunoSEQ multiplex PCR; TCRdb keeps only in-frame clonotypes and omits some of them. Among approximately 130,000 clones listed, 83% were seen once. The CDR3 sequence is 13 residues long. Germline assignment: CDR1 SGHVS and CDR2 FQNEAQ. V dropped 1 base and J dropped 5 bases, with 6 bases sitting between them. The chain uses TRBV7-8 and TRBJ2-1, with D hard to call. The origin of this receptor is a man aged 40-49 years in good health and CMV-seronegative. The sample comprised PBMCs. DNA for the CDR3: TGTGCCAGCAGCTTAGTTGTTAACAATGAGCAGTTCTTC. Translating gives CASSLVVNNEQFF.